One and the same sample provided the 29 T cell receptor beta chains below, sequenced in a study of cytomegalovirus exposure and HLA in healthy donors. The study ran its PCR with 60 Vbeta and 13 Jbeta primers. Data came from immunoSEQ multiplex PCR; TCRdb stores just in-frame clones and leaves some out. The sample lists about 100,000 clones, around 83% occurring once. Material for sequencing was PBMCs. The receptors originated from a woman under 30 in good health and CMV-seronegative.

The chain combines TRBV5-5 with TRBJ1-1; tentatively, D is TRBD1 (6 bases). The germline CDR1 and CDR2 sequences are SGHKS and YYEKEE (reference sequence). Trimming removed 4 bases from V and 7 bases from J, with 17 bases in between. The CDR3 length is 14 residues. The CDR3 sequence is CASSREGQKGEAFF. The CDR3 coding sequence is TGTGCCAGCAGCCGAGAGGGACAAAAGGGTGAAGCTTTCTTT.

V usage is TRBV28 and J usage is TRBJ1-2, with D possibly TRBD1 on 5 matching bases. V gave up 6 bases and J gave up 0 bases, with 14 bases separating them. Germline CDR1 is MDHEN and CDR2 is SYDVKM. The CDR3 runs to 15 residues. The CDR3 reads CASRQGALANYGYTF. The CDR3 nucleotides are TGTGCCAGCAGGCAAGGGGCTTTAGCTAACTATGGCTACACCTTC.

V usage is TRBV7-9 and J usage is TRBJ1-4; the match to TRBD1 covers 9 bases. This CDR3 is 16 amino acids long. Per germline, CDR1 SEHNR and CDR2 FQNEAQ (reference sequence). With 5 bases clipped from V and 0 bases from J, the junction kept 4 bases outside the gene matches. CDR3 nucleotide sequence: TGTGCCAGCAGCAGGACAGGGGACTCAACTAATGAAAAACTGTTTTTT. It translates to CASSRTGDSTNEKLFF.

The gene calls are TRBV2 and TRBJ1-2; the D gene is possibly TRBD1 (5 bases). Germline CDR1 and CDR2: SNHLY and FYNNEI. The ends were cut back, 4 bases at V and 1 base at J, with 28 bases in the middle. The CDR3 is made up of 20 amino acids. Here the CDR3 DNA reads TGTGCCAGCAGTGGTTATGCTAGCGGGAGGGGTTCCCGGTTTAACTATGGCTACACCTTC. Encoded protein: CASSGYASGRGSRFNYGYTF.

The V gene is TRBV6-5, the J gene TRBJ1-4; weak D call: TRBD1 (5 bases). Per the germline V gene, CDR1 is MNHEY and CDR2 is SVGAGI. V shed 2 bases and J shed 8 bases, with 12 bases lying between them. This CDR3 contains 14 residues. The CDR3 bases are TGTGCCAGCAGTTACGGGCAGGGAACGGAAAAACTGTTTTTT. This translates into CASSYGQGTEKLFF.

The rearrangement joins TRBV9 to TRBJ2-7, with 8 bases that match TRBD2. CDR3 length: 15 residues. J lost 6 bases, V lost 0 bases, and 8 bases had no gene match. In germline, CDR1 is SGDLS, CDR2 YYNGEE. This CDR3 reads CASSVGEAGVSEQYF. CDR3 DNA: TGTGCCAGCAGCGTAGGAGAAGCGGGAGTTTCCGAGCAGTACTTC.

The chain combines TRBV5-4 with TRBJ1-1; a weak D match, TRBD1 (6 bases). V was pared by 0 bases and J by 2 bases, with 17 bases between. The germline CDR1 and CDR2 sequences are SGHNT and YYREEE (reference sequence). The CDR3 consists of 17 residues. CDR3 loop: CASSLVGRGRFNTEAFF. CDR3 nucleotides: TGTGCCAGCAGCTTGGTCGGCAGGGGTAGGTTCAACACTGAAGCTTTCTTT.

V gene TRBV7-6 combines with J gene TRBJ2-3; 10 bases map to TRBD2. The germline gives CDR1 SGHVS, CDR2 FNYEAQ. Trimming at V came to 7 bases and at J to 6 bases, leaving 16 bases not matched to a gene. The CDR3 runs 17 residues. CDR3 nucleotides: TGTGCCAGCACCCCGGGGCTAGCGGGGGCCGTCAGCGATACGCAGTATTTT. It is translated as CASTPGLAGAVSDTQYF.

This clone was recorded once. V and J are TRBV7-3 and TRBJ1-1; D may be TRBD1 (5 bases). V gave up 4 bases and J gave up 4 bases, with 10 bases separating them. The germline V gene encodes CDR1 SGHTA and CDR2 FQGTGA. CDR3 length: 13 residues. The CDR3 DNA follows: TGTGCCAGCAGCTCCTGGGGGGGCACTGAAGCTTTCTTT. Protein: CASSSWGGTEAFF.

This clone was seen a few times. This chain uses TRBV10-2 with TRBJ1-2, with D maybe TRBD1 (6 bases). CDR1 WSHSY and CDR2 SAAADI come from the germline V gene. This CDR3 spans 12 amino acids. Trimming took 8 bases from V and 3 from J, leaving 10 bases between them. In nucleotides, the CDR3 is TGCGCCAGCTTTGCAGGGGACTATGGCTACACCTTC. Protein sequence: CASFAGDYGYTF.

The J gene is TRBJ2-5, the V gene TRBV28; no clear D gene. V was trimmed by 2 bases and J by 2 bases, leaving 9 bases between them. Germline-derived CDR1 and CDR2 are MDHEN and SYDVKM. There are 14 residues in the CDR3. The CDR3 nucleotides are TGTGCCAGCAGTTTAGGCAGATCTCAAGAGACCCAGTACTTC. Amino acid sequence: CASSLGRSQETQYF.

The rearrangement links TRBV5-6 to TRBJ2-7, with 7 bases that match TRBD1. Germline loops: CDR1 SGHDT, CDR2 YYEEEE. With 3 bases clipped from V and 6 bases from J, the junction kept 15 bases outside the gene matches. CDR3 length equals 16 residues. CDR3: CASSSAPLTGSFEQYF. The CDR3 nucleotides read TGTGCCAGCAGCTCGGCCCCGTTGACAGGGTCATTCGAGCAGTACTTC.

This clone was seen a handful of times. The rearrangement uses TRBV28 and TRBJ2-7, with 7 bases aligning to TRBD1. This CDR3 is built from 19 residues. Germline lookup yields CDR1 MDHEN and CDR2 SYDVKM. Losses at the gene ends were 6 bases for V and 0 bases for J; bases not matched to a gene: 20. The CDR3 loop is CASSPIWKIGGAGSYEQYF. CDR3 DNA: TGTGCCAGCAGCCCTATATGGAAAATAGGGGGCGCGGGCTCCTACGAGCAGTACTTC. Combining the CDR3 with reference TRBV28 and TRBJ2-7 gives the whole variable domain DVKVTQSSRYLVKRTGEKVFLECVQDMDHENMFWYRQDPGLGLRLIYFSYDVKMKEKGDIPEGYSVSREKKERFSLILESASTNQTSMYLCASSPIWKIGGAGSYEQYFGPGTRLTVT.

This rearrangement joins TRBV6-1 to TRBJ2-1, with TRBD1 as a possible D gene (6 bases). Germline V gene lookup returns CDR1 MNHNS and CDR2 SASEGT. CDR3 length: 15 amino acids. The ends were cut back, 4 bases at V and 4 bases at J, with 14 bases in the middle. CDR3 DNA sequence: TGTGCCAGCAGTGCCCGACAGGAGGAATACAATGAGCAGTTCTTC. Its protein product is CASSARQEEYNEQFF.

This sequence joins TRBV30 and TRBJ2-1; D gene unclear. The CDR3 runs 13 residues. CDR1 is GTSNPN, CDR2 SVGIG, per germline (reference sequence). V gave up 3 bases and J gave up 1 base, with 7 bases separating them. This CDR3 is CAWRVTSYNEQFF. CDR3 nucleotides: TGTGCCTGGAGGGTAACTTCCTACAATGAGCAGTTCTTC.

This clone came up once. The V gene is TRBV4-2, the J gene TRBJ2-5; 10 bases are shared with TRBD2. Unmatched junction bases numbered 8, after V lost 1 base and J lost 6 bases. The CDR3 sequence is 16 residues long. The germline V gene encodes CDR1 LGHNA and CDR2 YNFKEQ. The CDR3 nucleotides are TGTGCCAGCAGCCAAGGTCAGCTAGCGGGAGCTCAGACCCAGTACTTC. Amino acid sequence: CASSQGQLAGAQTQYF.

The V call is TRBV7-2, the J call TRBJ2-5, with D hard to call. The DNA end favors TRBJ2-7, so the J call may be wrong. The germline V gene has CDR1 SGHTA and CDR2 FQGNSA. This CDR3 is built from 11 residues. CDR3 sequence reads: CASSRNYEQYF. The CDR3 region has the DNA TGTGCCAGCAGCCGGAACTACGAGCAGTACTTC.

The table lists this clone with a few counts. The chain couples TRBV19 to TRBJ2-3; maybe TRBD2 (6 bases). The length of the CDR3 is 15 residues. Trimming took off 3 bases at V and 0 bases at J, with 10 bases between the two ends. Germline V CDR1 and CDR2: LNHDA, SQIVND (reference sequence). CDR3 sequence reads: CASSIRDSSTDTQYF. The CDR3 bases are TGTGCCAGTAGTATCCGGGACTCGAGCACAGATACGCAGTATTTT.

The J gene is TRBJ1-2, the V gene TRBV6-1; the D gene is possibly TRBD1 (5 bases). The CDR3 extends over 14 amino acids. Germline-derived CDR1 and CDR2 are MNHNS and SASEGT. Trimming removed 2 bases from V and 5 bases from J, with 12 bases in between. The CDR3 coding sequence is TGTGCCAGCAGTGAACGGGGGTCCGCATATGGCTACACCTTC. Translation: CASSERGSAYGYTF.

The chain's CDR3 is CASSLMGGVGTEAFF. The CDR3 DNA sequence: TGTGCCAGCAGCTTAATGGGGGGGGTAGGCACTGAAGCTTTCTTT. The chain is built from TRBV7-9 and TRBJ1-1, with D tentatively TRBD1 (5 bases). The germline V gene has CDR1 SEHNR and CDR2 FQNEAQ (reference sequence). The length of the CDR3 is 15 residues. The V and J ends lost 2 bases and 4 bases respectively, with 14 bases between them.

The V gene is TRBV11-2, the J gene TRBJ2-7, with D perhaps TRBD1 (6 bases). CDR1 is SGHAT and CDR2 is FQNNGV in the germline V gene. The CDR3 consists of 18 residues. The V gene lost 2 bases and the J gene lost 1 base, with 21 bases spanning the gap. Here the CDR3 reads CASSLLRELKGVSYEQYF. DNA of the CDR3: TGTGCCAGCAGCTTACTCCGGGAACTCAAGGGGGTGTCCTACGAGCAGTACTTC. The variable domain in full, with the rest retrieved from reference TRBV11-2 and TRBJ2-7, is EAGVAQSPRYKIIEKRQSVAFWCNPISGHATLYWYQQILGQGPKLLIQFQNNGVVDDSQLPKDRFSAERLKGVDSTLKIQPAKLEDSAVYLCASSLLRELKGVSYEQYFGPGTRLTVT.

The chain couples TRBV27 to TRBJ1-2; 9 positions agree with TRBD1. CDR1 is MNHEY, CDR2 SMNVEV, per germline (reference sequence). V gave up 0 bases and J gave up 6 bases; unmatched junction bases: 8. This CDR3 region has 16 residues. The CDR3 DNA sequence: TGTGCCAGCAGTTTATCCCTCACAGGGGGCACGGATGGCTACACCTTC. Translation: CASSLSLTGGTDGYTF.

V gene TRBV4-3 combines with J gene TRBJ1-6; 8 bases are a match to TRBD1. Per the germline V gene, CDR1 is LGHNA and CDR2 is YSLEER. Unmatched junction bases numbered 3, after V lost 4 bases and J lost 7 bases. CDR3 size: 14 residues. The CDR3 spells CASSPGQGNSPLHF. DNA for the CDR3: TGCGCCAGCAGCCCTGGACAGGGCAATTCACCCCTCCACTTT.

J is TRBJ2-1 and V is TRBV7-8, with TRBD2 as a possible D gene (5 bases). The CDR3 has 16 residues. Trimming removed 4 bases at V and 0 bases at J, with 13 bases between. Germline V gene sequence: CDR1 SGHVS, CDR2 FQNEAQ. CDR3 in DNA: TGTGCCAGCAGCTCCCGGCTAAGCGGCTCCTACAATGAGCAGTTCTTC. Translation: CASSSRLSGSYNEQFF.

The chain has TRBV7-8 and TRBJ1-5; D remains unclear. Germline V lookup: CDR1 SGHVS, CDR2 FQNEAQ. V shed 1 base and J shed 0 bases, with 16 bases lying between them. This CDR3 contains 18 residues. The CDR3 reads CASSLGRTSRVSNQPQHF. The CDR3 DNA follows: TGTGCCAGCAGCTTAGGCCGTACCTCTAGAGTTAGCAATCAGCCCCAGCATTTT.

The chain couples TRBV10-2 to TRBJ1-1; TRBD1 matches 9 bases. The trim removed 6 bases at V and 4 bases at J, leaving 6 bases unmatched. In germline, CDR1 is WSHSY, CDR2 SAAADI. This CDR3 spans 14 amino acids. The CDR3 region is CASRGTGTGTEAFF. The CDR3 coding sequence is TGCGCCAGCAGAGGGACAGGGACAGGCACTGAAGCTTTCTTT.

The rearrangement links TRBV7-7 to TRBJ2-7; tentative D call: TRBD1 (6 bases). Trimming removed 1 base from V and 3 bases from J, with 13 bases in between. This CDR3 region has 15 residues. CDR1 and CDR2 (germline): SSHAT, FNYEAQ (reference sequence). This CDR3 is CASSLVSGAGYEQYF. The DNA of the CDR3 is TGTGCCAGCAGCTTAGTTTCAGGGGCCGGCTACGAGCAGTACTTC.

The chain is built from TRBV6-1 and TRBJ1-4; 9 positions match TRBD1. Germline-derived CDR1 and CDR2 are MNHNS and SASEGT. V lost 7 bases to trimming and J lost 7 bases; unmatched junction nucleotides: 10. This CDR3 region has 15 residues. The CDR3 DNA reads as TGTGCCAGCAAGACGCAGGACAGGGGACCTGAAAAACTGTTTTTT. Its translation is CASKTQDRGPEKLFF.

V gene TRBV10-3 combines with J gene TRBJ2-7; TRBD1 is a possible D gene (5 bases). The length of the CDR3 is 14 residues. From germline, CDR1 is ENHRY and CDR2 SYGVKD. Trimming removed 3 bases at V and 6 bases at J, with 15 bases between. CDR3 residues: CAISDPTVYGEQYF. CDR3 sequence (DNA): TGTGCCATCAGTGATCCGACAGTCTACGGCGAGCAGTACTTC.